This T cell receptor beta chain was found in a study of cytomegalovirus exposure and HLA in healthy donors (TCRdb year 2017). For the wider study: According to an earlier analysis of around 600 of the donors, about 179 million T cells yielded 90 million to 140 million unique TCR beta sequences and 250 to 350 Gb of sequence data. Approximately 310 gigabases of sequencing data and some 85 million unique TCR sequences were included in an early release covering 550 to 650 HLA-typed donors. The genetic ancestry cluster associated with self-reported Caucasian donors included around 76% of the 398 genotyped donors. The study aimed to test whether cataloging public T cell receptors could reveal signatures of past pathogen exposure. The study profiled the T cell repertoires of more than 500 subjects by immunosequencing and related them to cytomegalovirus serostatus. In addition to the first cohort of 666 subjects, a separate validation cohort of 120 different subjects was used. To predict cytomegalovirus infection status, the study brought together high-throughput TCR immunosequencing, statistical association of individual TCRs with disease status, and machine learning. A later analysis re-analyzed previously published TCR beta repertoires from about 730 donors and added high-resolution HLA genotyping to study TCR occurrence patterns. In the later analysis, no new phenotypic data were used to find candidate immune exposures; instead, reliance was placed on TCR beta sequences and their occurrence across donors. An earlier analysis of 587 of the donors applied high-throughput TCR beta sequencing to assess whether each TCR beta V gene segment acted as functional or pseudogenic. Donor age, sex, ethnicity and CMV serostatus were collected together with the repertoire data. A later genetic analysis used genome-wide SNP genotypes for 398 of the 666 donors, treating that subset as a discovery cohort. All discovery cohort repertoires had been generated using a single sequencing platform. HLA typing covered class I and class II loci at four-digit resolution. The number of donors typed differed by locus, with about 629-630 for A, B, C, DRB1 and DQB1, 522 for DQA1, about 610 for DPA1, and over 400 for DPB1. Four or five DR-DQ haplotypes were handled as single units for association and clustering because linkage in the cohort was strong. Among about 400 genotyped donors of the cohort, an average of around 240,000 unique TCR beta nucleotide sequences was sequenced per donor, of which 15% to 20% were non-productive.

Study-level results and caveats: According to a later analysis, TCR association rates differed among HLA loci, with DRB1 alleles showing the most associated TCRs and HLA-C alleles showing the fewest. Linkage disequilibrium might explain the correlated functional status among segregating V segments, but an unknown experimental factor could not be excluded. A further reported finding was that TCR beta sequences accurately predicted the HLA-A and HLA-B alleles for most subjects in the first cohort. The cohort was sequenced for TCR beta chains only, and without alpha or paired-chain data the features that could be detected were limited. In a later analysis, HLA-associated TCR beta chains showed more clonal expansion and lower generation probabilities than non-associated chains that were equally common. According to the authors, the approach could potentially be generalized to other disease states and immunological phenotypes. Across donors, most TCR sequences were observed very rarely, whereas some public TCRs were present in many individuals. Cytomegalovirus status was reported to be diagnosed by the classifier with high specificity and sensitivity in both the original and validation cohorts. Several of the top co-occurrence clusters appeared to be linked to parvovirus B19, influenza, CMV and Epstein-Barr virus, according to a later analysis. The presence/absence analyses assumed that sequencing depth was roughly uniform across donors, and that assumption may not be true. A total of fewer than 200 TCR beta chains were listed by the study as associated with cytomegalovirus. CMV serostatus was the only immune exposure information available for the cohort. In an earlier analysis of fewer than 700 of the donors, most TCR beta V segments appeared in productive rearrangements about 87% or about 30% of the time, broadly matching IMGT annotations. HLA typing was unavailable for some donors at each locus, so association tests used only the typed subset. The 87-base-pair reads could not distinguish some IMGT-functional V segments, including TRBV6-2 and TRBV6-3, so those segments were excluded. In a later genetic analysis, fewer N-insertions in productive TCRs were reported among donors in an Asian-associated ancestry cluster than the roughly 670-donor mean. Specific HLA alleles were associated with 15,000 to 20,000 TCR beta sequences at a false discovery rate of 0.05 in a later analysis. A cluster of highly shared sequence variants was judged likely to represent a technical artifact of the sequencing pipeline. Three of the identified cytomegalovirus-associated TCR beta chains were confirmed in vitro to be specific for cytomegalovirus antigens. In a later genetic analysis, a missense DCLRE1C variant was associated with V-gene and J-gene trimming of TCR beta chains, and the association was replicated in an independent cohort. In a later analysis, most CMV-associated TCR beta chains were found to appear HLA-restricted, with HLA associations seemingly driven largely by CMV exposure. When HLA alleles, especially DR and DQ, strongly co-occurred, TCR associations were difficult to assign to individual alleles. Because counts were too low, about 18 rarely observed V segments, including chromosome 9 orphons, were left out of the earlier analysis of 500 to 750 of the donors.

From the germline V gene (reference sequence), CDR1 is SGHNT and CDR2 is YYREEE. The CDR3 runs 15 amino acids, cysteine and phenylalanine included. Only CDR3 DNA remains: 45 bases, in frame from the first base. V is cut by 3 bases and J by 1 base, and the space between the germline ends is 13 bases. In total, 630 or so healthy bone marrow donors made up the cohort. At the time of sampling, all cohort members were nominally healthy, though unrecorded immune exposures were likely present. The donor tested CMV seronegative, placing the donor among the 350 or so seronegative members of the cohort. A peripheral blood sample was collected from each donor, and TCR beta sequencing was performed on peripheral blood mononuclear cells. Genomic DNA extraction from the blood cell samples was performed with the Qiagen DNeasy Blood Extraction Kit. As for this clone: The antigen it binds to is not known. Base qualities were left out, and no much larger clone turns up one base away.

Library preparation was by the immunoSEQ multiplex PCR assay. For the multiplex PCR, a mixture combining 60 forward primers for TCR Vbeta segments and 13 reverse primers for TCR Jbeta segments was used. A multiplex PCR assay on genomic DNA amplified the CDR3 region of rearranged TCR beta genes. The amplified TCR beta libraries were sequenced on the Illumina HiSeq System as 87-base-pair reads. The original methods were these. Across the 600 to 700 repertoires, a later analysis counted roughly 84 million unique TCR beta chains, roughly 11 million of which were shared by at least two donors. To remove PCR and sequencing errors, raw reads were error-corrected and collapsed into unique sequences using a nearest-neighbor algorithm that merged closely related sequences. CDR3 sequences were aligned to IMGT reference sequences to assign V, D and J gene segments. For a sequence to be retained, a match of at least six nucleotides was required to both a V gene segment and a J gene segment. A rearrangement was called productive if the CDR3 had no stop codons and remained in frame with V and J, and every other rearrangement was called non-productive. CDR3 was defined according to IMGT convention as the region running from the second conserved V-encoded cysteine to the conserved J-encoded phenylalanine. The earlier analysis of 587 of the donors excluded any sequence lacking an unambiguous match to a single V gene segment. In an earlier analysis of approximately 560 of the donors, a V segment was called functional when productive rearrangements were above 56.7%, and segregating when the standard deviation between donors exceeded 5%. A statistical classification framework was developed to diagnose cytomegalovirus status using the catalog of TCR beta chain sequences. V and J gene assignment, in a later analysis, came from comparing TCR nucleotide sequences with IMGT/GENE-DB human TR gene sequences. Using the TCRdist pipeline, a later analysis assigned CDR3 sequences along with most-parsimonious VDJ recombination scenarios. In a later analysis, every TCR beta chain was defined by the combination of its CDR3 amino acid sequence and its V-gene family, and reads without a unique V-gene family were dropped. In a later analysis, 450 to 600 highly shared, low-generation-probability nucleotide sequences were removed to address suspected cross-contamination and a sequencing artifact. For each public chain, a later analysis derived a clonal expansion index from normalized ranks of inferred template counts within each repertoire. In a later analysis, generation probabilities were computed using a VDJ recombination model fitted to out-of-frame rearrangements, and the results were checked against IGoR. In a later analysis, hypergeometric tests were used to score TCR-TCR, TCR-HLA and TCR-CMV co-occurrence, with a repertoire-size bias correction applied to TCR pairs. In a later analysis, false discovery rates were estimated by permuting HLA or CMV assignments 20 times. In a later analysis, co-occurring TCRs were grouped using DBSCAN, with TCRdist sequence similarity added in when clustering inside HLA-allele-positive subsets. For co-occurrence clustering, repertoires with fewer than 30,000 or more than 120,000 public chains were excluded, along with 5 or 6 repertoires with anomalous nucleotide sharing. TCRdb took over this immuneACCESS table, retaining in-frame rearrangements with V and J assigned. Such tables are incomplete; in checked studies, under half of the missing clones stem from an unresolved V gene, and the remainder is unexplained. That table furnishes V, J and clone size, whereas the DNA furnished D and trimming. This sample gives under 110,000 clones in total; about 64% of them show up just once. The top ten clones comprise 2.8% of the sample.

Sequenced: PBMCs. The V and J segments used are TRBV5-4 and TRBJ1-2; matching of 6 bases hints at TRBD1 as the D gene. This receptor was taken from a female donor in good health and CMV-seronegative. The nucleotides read TGTGCCAGCAGCTCGATACAGGGAAGTAACTATGGCTACACCTTC. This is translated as CASSSIQGSNYGYTF.